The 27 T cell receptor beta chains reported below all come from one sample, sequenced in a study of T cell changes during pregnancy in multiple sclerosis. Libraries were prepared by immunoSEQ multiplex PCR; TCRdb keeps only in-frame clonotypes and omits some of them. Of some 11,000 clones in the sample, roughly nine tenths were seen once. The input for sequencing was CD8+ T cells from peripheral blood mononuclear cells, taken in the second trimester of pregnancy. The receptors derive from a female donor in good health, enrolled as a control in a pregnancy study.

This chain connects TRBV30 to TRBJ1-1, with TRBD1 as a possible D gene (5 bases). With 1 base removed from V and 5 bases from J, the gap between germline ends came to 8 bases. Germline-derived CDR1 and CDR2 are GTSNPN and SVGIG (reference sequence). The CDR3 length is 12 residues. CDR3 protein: CAWSDQGTEAFF. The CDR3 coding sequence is TGTGCCTGGAGTGACCAGGGAACTGAAGCTTTCTTT. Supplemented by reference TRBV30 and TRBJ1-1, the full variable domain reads SQTIHQWPATLVQPVGSPLSLECTVEGTSNPNLYWYRQAAGRGLQLLFYSVGIGQISSEVPQNLSASRPQDRQFILSSKKLLLSDSGFYLCAWSDQGTEAFFGQGTRLTVV.

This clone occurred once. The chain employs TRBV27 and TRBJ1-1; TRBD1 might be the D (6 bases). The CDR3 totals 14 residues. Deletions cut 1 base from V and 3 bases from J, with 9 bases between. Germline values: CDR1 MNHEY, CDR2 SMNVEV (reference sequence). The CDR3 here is CASSLYRVDTEAFF. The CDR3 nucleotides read TGTGCCAGCAGTTTATACAGGGTTGACACTGAAGCTTTCTTT.

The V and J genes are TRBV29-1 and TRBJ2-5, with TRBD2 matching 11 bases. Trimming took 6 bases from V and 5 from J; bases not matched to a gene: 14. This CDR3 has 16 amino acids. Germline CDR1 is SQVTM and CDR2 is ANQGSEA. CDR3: CSVPDVTSGTWETQYF. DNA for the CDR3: TGCAGCGTCCCTGACGTGACTAGCGGGACCTGGGAGACCCAGTACTTC.

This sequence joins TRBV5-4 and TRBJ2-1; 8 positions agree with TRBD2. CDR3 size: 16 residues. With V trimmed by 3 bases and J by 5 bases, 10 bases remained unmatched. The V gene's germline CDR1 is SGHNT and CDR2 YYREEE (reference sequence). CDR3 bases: TGTGCCAGCAGCTCGGACGGGACTAGGGGTAACAATGAGCAGTTCTTC. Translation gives CASSSDGTRGNNEQFF.

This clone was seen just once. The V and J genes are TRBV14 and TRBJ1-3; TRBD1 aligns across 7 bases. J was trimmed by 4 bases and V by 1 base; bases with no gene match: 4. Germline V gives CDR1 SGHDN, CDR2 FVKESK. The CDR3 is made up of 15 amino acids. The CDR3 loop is CASSQGRGAGNTIYF. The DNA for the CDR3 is TGTGCCAGCAGCCAAGGCAGGGGGGCCGGAAACACCATATATTTT.

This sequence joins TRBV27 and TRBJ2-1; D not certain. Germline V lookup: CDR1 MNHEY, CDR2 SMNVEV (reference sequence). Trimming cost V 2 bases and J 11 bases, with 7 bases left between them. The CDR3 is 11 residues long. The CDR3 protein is CASSLPGQQFF. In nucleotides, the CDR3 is TGTGCCAGCAGTTTACCGGGTCAGCAGTTCTTC.

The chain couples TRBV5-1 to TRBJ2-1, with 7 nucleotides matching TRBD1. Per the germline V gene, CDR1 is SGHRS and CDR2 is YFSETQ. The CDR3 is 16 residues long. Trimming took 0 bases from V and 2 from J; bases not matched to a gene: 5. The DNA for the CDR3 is TGCGCCAGCAGCTTGGACCAGGGGGAACCCTACAATGAGCAGTTCTTC. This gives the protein CASSLDQGEPYNEQFF.

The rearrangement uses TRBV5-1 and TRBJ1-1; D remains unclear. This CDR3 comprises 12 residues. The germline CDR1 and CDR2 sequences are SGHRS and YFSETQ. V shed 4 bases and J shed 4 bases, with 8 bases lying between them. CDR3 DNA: TGCGCCAGCAGCGCTGCGAGCACTGAAGCTTTCTTT. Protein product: CASSAASTEAFF.

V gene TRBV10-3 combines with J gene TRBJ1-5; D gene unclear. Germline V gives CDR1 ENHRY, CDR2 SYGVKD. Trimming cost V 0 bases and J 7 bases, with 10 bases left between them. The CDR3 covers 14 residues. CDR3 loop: CAISESGEGQPQHF. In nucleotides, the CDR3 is TGTGCCATCAGTGAGTCTGGGGAGGGACAGCCCCAGCATTTT.

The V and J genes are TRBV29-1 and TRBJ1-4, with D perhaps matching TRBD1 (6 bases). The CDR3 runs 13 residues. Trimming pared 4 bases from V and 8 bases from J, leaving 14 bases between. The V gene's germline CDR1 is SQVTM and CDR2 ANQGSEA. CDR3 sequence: CSVGGQGIEKLFF. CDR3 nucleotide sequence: TGCAGCGTTGGGGGCCAGGGGATCGAAAAACTGTTTTTT.

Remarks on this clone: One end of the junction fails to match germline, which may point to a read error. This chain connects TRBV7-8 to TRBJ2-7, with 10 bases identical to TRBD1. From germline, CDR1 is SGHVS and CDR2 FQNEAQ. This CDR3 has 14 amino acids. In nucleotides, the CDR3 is TGTGCCAGCAGTTTAGACAGGGGGCTCTTAGAGCAGTACTTC. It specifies CASSLDRGLLEQYF. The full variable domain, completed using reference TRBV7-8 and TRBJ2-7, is GAGVSQSPRYKVAKRGQDVALRCDPISGHVSLFWYQQALGQGPEFLTYFQNEAQLDKSGLPSDRFFAERPEGSVSTLKIQRTQQEDSAVYLCASSLDRGLLEQYFGPGTRLTVT.

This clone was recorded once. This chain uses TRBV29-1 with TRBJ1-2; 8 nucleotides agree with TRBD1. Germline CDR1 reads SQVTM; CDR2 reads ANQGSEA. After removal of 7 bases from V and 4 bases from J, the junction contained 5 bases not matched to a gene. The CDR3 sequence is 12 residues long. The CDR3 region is CSGGQDGYGYTF. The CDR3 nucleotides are TGCAGCGGGGGACAGGATGGCTATGGCTACACCTTC.

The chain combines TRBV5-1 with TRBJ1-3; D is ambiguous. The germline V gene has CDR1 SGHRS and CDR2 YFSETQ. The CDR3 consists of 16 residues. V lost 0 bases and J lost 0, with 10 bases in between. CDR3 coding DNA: TGCGCCAGCAGCTTGGGGGCAGCTCGCTCTGGAAACACCATATATTTT. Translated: CASSLGAARSGNTIYF.

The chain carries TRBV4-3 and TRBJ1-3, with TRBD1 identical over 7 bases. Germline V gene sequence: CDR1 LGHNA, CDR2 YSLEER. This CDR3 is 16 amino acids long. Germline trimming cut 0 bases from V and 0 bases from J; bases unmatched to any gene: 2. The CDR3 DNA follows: TGCGCCAGCAGCCAAGACCGGGACAGCTCTGGAAACACCATATATTTT. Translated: CASSQDRDSSGNTIYF.

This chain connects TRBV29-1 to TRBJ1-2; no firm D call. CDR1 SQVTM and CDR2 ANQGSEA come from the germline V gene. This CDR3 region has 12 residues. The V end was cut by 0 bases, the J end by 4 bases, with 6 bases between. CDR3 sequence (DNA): TGCAGCGTTGAAGATGAGATCTATGGCTACACCTTC. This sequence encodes CSVEDEIYGYTF.

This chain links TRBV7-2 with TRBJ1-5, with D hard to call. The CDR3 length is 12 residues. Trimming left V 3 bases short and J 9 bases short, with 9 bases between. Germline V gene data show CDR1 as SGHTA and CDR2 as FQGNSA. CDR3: CASSLTPGPQHF. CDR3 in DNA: TGTGCCAGCAGCTTGACCCCGGGGCCCCAGCATTTT.

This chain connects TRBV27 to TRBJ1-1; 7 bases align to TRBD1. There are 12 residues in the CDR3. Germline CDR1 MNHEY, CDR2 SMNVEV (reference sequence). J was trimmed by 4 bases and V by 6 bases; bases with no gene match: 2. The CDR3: CASSQGGTEAFF. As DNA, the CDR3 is TGTGCCAGCAGCCAGGGGGGCACTGAAGCTTTCTTT.

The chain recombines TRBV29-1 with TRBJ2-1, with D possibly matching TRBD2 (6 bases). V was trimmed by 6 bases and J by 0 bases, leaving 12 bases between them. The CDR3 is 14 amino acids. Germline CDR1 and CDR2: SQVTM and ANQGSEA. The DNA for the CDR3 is TGCAGCGTCACCTTCGGGAGCTCCTACAATGAGCAGTTCTTC. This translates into CSVTFGSSYNEQFF.

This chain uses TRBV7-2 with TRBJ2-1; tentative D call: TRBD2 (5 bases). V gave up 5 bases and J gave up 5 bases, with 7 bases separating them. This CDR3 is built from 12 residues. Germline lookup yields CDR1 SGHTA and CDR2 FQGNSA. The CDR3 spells CASSVRDNEQFF. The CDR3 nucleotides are TGTGCCAGCAGCGTGAGGGACAATGAGCAGTTCTTC.

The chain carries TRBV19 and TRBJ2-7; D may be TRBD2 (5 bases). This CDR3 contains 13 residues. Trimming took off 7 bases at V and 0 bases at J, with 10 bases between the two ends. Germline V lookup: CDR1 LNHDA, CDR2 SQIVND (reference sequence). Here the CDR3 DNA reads TGTGCCAGTAATCCGGGGTACTCCTACGAGCAGTACTTC. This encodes CASNPGYSYEQYF. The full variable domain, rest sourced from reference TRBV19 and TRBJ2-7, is DGGITQSPKYLFRKEGQNVTLSCEQNLNHDAMYWYRQDPGQGLRLIYYSQIVNDFQKGDIAEGYSVSREKKESFPLTVTSAQKNPTAFYLCASNPGYSYEQYFGPGTRLTVT.

CDR3 sequence reads: CAWSRQGNEQFF. For the CDR3, the DNA is TGTGCCTGGAGTCGACAGGGTAATGAGCAGTTCTTC. V is TRBV30 and J is TRBJ2-1; 7 bases agree with TRBD1. Germline CDR1 GTSNPN, CDR2 SVGIG (reference sequence). The CDR3 extends over 12 amino acids. Losses at the gene ends were 2 bases for V and 7 bases for J; bases not matched to a gene: 2. Using reference TRBV30 and TRBJ2-1 for the parts outside the CDR3, the full variable domain is SQTIHQWPATLVQPVGSPLSLECTVEGTSNPNLYWYRQAAGRGLQLLFYSVGIGQISSEVPQNLSASRPQDRQFILSSKKLLLSDSGFYLCAWSRQGNEQFFGPGTRLTVL.

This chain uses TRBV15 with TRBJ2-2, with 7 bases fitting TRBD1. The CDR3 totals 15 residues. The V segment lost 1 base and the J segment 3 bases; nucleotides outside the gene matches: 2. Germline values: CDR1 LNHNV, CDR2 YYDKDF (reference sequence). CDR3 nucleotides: TGTGCCACCAGCAGAGGACAGGGTGACACCGGGGAGCTGTTTTTT. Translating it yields CATSRGQGDTGELFF.

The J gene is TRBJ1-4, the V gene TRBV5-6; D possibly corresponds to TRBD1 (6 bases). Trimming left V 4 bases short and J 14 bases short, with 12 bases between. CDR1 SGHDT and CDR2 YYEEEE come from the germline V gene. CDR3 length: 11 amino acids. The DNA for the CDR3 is TGTGCCAGCAGCGAAGGGGGACACCTGTTTTTT. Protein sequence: CASSEGGHLFF. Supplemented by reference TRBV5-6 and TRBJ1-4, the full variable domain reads DAGVTQSPTHLIKTRGQQVTLRCSPKSGHDTVSWYQQALGQGPQFIFQYYEEEERQRGNFPDRFSGHQFPNYSSELNVNALLLGDSALYLCASSEGGHLFFGSGTQLSVL.

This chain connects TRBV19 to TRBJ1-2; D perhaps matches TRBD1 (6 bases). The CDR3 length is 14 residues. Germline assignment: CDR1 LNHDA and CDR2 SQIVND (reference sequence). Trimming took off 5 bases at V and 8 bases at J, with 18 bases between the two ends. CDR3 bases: TGTGCCAGTAGTCTTACCAGGGGAGTTGGGGGCTACACCTTC. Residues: CASSLTRGVGGYTF.

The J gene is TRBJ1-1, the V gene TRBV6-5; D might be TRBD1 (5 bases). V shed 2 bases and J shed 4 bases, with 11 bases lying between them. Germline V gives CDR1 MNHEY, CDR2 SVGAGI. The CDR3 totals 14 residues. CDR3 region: CASSYGGAGTEAFF. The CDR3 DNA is TGTGCCAGCAGTTACGGCGGGGCGGGCACTGAAGCTTTCTTT.

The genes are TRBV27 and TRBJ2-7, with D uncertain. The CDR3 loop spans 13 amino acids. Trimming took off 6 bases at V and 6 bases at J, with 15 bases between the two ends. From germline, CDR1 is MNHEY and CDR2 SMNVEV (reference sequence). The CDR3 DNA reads TGTGCCAGCAGCTCCCCCGCGGAGCGCGAGCAGTACTTC. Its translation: CASSSPAEREQYF.

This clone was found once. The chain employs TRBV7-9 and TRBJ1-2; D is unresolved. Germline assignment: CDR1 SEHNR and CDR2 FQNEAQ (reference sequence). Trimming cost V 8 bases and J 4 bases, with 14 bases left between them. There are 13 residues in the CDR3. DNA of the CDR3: TGTGCCAGCGGTCCAAGAGGGATCTATGGCTACACCTTC. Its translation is CASGPRGIYGYTF.